The T cell receptor (beta chain) under discussion was sequenced for a study of CD8+ T cells in alopecia areata. Treatment reported: oral pan-JAK inhibitor, 5-10 mg twice daily. RNA extraction was followed by reverse transcription into cDNA, which acted as the sequencing template. Data came from immunoSEQ multiplex PCR; TCRdb stores just in-frame clones and leaves some out. Seen here are a few hundred thousand clones, approximately 72% observed once, and the top ten hold roughly 1.2%. Comment on this clone: This specimen includes other DNA sequences encoding the same CDR3.

This sequence originates from a human donor with alopecia areata. Material: CD4+ T cells sorted from blood, obtained around week 42, from a patient treated with tofacitinib.

CDR3 amino acids: CASSLGDTQYF. The CDR3 DNA is TGTGCCAGCAGCTTGGGGGATACGCAGTATTTT. The V call is TRBV5-6, the J call TRBJ2-3, with D unresolved. Trimming removed 0 bases from V and 6 bases from J, with 2 bases in between. CDR3 length: 11 amino acids. Germline V gene sequence: CDR1 SGHDT, CDR2 YYEEEE.